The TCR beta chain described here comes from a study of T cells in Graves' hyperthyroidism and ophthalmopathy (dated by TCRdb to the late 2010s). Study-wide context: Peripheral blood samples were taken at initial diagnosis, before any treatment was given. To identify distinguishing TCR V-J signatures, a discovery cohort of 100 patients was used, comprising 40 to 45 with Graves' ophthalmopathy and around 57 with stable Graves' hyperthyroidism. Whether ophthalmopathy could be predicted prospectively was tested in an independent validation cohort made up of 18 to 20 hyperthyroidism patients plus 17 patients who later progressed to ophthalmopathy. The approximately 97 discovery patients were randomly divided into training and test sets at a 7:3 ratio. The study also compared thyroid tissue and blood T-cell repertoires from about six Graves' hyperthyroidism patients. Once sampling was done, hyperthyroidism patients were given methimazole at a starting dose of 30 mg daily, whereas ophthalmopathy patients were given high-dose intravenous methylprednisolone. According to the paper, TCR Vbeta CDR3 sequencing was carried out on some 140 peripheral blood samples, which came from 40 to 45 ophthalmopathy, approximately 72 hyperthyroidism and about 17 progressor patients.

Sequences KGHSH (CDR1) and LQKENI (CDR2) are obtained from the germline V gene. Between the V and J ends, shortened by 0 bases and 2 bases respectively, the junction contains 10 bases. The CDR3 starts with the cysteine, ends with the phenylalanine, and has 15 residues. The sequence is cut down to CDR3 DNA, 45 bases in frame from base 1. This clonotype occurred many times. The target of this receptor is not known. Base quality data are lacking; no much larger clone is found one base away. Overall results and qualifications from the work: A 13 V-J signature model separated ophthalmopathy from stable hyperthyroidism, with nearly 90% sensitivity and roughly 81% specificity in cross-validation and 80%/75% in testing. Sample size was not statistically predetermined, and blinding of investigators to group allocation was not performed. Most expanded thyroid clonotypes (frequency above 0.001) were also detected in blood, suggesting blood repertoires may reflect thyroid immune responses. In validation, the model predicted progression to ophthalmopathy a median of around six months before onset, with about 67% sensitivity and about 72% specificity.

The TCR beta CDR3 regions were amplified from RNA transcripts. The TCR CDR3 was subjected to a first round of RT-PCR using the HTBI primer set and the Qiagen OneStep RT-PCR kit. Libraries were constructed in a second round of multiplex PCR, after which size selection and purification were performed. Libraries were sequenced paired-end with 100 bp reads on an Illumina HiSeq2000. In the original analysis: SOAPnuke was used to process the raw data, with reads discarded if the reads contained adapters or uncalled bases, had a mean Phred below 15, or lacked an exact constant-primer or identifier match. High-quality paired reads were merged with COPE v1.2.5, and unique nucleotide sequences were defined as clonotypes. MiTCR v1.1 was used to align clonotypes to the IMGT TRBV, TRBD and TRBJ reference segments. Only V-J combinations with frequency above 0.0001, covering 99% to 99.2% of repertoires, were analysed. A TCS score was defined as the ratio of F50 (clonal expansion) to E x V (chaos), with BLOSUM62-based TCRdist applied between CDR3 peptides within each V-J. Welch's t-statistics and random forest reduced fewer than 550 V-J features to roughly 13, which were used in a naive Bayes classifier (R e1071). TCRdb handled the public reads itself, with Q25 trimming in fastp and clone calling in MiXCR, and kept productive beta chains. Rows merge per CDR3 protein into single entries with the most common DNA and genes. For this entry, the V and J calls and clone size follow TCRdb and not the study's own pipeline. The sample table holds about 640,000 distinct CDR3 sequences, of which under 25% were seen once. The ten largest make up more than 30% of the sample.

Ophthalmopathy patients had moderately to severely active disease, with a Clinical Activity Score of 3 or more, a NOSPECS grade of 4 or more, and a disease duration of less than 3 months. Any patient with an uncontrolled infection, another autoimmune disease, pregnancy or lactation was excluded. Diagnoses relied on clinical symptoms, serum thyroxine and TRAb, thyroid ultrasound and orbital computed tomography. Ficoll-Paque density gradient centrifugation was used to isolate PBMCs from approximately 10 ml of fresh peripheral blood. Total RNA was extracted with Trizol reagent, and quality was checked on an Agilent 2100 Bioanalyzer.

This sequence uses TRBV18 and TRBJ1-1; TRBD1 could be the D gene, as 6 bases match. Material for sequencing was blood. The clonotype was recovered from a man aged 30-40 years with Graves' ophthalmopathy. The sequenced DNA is TGTGCCAGCTCACCACCCATGACAGGTAACACTGAAGCTTTCTTT. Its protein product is CASSPPMTGNTEAFF.